This TCR beta chain derives from a study of blood T cell repertoires in COVID-19. Study at large: COVID-19 samples, acute and convalescent, were from the United States, Italy and Spain. Sample material is recorded as cDNA or gDNA derived from T cells, B-cell-depleted T cells, or PBMCs.

Germline V gene sequence: CDR1 WSHSY, CDR2 SAAADI. Trimming stripped 8 bases from V and 1 base from J, with 17 bases between. The CDR3 is 15 residues long. Symptom resolution, clearance, or two negative PCRs marked donors in Cohort 3 as recovered. The repertoire was sequenced with immunoSEQ multiplex PCR; TCRdb's copy has only in-frame clones and lacks some. The table includes hundreds of thousands of clones, approximately 90% detected once. Material: PBMCs or T cells enriched from blood (not recorded which). V usage is TRBV10-2 and J usage is TRBJ1-1, with a tentative D call TRBD1 (5 bases). The TCR comes from a young man who had recovered from COVID-19. CDR3 bases: TGCGCCAGCCAGCGGGGGGGGACGGCGAACACTGAAGCTTTCTTT. Its translation is CASQRGGTANTEAFF.